The next 17 T cell receptor beta chains were all read from a single sample in a study of T cells in Graves' hyperthyroidism and ophthalmopathy. Amplified TCR beta CDR3 regions derived from RNA transcripts. First-round RT-PCR targeting the TCR CDR3 was performed with the HTBI primer set. Using its own MiXCR run on the multiplex PCR reads, TCRdb lists one record per CDR3 protein. The sample carries 250,000 to 300,000 distinct CDR3 sequences, 14% to 15% recorded once. The material sequenced was blood. Receptor source: a woman aged 35 to 49 with Graves' hyperthyroidism that later progressed to Graves' ophthalmopathy.

The chain joins TRBV3-1 to TRBJ2-7; 9 bases line up with TRBD2. V was clipped by 4 bases and J by 1 base; unmatched bases: 8. This CDR3 spans 16 amino acids. Germline V gene sequence: CDR1 LGHDT, CDR2 YNNKEL (reference sequence). CDR3 DNA: TGTGCCAGCAGCCCCCTTCGCGGGAGGGATTCCTACGAGCAGTACTTC. Its translation: CASSPLRGRDSYEQYF.

This clonotype showed up many times. This chain joins TRBV11-3 and TRBJ2-3; D unresolved. Per germline, CDR1 SGHNT and CDR2 YENEEA. V lost 4 bases and J 2 bases, leaving 10 bases between the germline ends. CDR3 length: 14 amino acids. The CDR3 spells CASSSYGDTDTQYF. DNA for the CDR3: TGTGCCAGCAGCTCTTATGGGGACACAGATACGCAGTATTTT.

The sample holds many counts of this clonotype. This chain joins TRBV5-1 and TRBJ2-7, with 7 bases aligning to TRBD1. The germline V gene has CDR1 SGHRS and CDR2 YFSETQ. The CDR3 consists of 16 residues. After removal of 0 bases from V and 7 bases from J, the junction contained 13 bases not matched to a gene. The CDR3: CASSLGAGTDSKEQYF. DNA of the CDR3: TGCGCCAGCAGCTTGGGGGCCGGGACAGATAGTAAGGAGCAGTACTTC.

This sequence joins TRBV4-1 and TRBJ2-7, with 11 bases matching TRBD2. From germline, CDR1 is MGHRA and CDR2 YSYEKL. The CDR3 is made up of 16 amino acids. The V segment lost 2 bases and the J segment 2 bases; nucleotides outside the gene matches: 5. CDR3 sequence: CASSQPTSGSAYEQYF. In DNA, the CDR3 is TGCGCCAGCAGCCAACCAACTAGCGGGAGTGCCTACGAGCAGTACTTC.

This clonotype was seen repeatedly, ten times or more. The V and J genes are TRBV12-3 or TRBV12-4 and TRBJ1-1; unclear D gene. The CDR3 loop spans 14 amino acids. V was pared by 1 base and J by 0 bases, with 6 bases between. Written as DNA, the CDR3 is TGTGCCAGCAGTTTAGGCCAGGTGAACACTGAAGCTTTCTTT. As protein: CASSLGQVNTEAFF.

This clonotype has only a few counts. The J gene is TRBJ2-7, the V gene TRBV11-2; no clear D gene. The length of the CDR3 is 12 residues. Germline-derived CDR1 and CDR2 are SGHAT and FQNNGV. V lost 3 bases to trimming and J lost 5 bases, with 8 bases between them. This CDR3 is CASSLISNEQYF. The CDR3 region has the DNA TGTGCCAGCAGCTTGATCAGCAACGAGCAGTACTTC.

This clonotype was seen at least ten times. This sequence joins TRBV11-2 and TRBJ2-5, with TRBD2 identical over 8 bases. V dropped 1 base and J dropped 4; count of bases not matched to a gene: 8. Germline assignment: CDR1 SGHAT and CDR2 FQNNGV. CDR3 length: 16 residues. DNA for the CDR3: TGTGCCAGCAGCTTAGTTAAGCGGGAGCGTGGAGAGACCCAGTACTTC. Its protein is CASSLVKRERGETQYF.

The V call is TRBV28, the J call TRBJ2-7; 11 positions match TRBD1. This CDR3 contains 13 residues. The germline CDR1 and CDR2 sequences are MDHEN and SYDVKM. The V and J ends lost 4 bases and 6 bases, in that order; junction bases with no gene match: 2. CDR3 bases: TGTGCCAGCAGTTGGGGGACAGGGGGCGAGCAGTACTTC. It translates to CASSWGTGGEQYF.

At least ten counts were recorded for this clonotype. The V call is TRBV7-6, the J call TRBJ1-4; D remains ambiguous. The CDR3 is made up of 17 amino acids. From germline, CDR1 is SGHVS and CDR2 FNYEAQ. V shed 0 bases and J shed 1 base, with 12 bases lying between them. CDR3 in DNA: TGTGCCAGCAGCTTAGCCCCCCGGCGGTTAACTAATGAAAAACTGTTTTTT. Protein product: CASSLAPRRLTNEKLFF.

CDR3 protein: CSASDLGTSRNEQFF. Written as DNA, the CDR3 is TGCAGTGCTAGCGATCTCGGGACTAGCAGAAATGAGCAGTTCTTC. The chain is built from TRBV20-1 and TRBJ2-1; 9 bases are a match to TRBD2. This CDR3 contains 15 residues. CDR1 and CDR2 (germline): DFQATT, SNEGSKA (reference sequence). V shed 3 bases, J shed 7 bases, and the junction held 10 bases outside the gene matches.

This clonotype was counted ten times or more. The chain carries TRBV5-1 and TRBJ2-1; TRBD1 matches at 10 bases. The trim removed 4 bases at V and 0 bases at J, leaving 4 bases unmatched. CDR1 and CDR2 (germline): SGHRS, YFSETQ. This CDR3 spans 16 amino acids. The CDR3 DNA reads as TGCGCCAGCAGCGCGGGACAGGGGAGCTCCTACAATGAGCAGTTCTTC. It codes for CASSAGQGSSYNEQFF.

About this clonotype: The junction and the germline gene differ at one end; a read error may be behind it. The chain links TRBV9 to TRBJ2-7, with unresolved D. CDR3 length: 13 residues. Germline values: CDR1 SGDLS, CDR2 YYNGEE. This chain's CDR3 is CASSVCSSYDQYF. In DNA, the CDR3 is TGTGCCAGCAGCGTATGTAGCTCCTACGACCAGTACTTC.

The DNA of the CDR3 is TGTGCCAGCAGCCAAGTCAGGTCACGGGGCACTGAAGCTTTCTTT. Its translation: CASSQVRSRGTEAFF. V is TRBV3-1 and J is TRBJ1-1; unclear D gene. Germline CDR1 reads LGHDT; CDR2 reads YNNKEL (reference sequence). The V and J ends lost 1 base and 4 bases respectively, with 13 bases between them. The CDR3 has 15 residues.

Ten or more counts support this clonotype. This chain connects TRBV9 to TRBJ2-3; TRBD2 matches 10 bases. The length of the CDR3 is 17 residues. V lost 0 bases to trimming and J lost 2 bases; unmatched junction nucleotides: 6. The germline CDR1 and CDR2 sequences are SGDLS and YYNGEE. Here the CDR3 DNA reads TGTGCCAGCAGCGTAGTGGGAGCGGGAGGGACCACAGATACGCAGTATTTT. Its translation: CASSVVGAGGTTDTQYF.

In its sample, this clonotype was seen many times. The chain couples TRBV27 to TRBJ1-1; D gene ambiguous. Trimming took off 6 bases at V and 6 bases at J, with 23 bases between the two ends. Germline lookup yields CDR1 MNHEY and CDR2 SMNVEV (reference sequence). This CDR3 is built from 16 residues. The CDR3 reads CASSLIRRPAWAEAFF. The CDR3 DNA reads TGTGCCAGCAGCCTAATCCGGCGCCCGGCTTGGGCTGAAGCTTTCTTT.

This clonotype showed up just a few times. The V and J genes are TRBV29-1 and TRBJ2-5; 9 bases agree with TRBD1. This CDR3 has 13 residues. Per germline, CDR1 SQVTM and CDR2 ANQGSEA. V dropped 5 bases and J dropped 5; count of bases not matched to a gene: 6. CDR3 DNA sequence: TGCAGCGTTAGCGGACAGGGGACCGAGACCCAGTACTTC. Protein product: CSVSGQGTETQYF.

The chain combines TRBV19 with TRBJ2-6; D ambiguous. V was trimmed by 8 bases and J by 0 bases, leaving 2 bases between them. The CDR3 consists of 12 residues. Germline V CDR1 and CDR2: LNHDA, SQIVND (reference sequence). The CDR3 is CASVSGANVLTF. The DNA for the CDR3 is TGTGCCAGTGTCTCTGGGGCCAACGTCCTGACTTTC.